These 18 T cell receptor beta chains came from one sample sequenced in a study of blood T cells in healthy people across ages. A second PCR, run for about 6 to 12 cycles, used a sample-barcoded 5' primer plus a J-beta primer mix. Using its own MiXCR run on the 5' RACE reads, TCRdb lists one record per CDR3 protein. The table has some 750,000 distinct CDR3 sequences, around a fifth seen once. Sequenced sample: blood. These receptor sequences come from a man aged 65-85 years in good health.

This clonotype was found a few times. The chain joins TRBV10-2 to TRBJ1-1, with TRBD1 as a possible D gene (6 bases). The CDR3 covers 17 residues. Germline CDR1 reads WSHSY; CDR2 reads SAAADI. V gave up 4 bases and J gave up 0 bases, with 18 bases separating them. CDR3 region: CASSGWVEDSLNTEAFF. The CDR3 bases are TGCGCCAGCAGTGGGTGGGTAGAGGACAGCCTGAACACTGAAGCTTTCTTT.

This sequence joins TRBV20-1 and TRBJ2-3; 7 bases agree with TRBD2. The length of the CDR3 is 16 residues. Germline values: CDR1 DFQATT, CDR2 SNEGSKA (reference sequence). With 3 bases clipped from V and 0 bases from J, the junction kept 9 bases outside the gene matches. The CDR3 DNA is TGCAGTGCTAGTCCCGGGACTACCCCTAGCACAGATACGCAGTATTTT. Protein: CSASPGTTPSTDTQYF.

The table lists this clonotype with many counts. The V call is TRBV6-5, the J call TRBJ1-1, with unresolved D. The CDR3 runs 14 residues. Trimming removed 8 bases at V and 1 base at J, with 14 bases between. Germline V lookup: CDR1 MNHEY, CDR2 SVGAGI. This chain's CDR3 is CASREDGGNTEAFF. In nucleotides, the CDR3 is TGTGCCAGCCGAGAGGACGGAGGGAACACTGAAGCTTTCTTT.

V gene TRBV24-1 combines with J gene TRBJ1-2, with D maybe TRBD1 (6 bases). CDR3 length: 15 residues. Germline V gives CDR1 KGHDR, CDR2 SFDVKD. Trimming removed 4 bases from V and 8 bases from J, with 19 bases in between. The chain's CDR3 is CATSDGAWAGEGYTF. The CDR3 DNA reads TGTGCCACCAGTGACGGGGCCTGGGCAGGGGAAGGCTACACCTTC.

This clonotype was observed a handful of times. This sequence joins TRBV10-3 and TRBJ2-4, with 12 bases matching TRBD2. Germline V CDR1 and CDR2: ENHRY, SYGVKD. CDR3 length: 14 residues. The V segment lost 5 bases and the J segment 7 bases; nucleotides outside the gene matches: 3. The CDR3 loop reads CAISSGLAGNIQYF. The CDR3 bases are TGTGCCATCAGTTCCGGACTAGCGGGGAACATTCAGTACTTC.

This clonotype was detected only a few times. V is TRBV18 and J is TRBJ2-3; 7 bases match TRBD1. The germline CDR1 and CDR2 sequences are KGHSH and LQKENI. Trimming at V came to 0 bases and at J to 2 bases, leaving 2 bases not matched to a gene. The CDR3 length is 15 residues. DNA for the CDR3: TGTGCCAGCTCACCACCGGGACAGCACACAGATACGCAGTATTTT. It yields the protein CASSPPGQHTDTQYF.

This clonotype was picked up many times. The CDR3 region is CASSVAEAYEQYV. The DNA for the CDR3 is TGTGCCAGCAGCGTAGCTGAAGCGTACGAGCAGTACGTC. The chain combines TRBV9 with TRBJ2-7; D call uncertain. Trimming left V 0 bases short and J 4 bases short, with 8 bases between. Germline-derived CDR1 and CDR2 are SGDLS and YYNGEE. This CDR3 comprises 13 residues.

This clonotype has a handful of counts. This chain uses TRBV27 with TRBJ2-7; D is perhaps TRBD1 (6 bases). Germline V gene data show CDR1 as MNHEY and CDR2 as SMNVEV (reference sequence). The CDR3 loop spans 11 amino acids. The ends were cut back, 6 bases at V and 5 bases at J, with 8 bases in the middle. DNA for the CDR3: TGTGCCAGCAGCAGGGGCCACGAGCAGTACGTC. Translation gives CASSRGHEQYV.

This clonotype was seen only a few times. This rearrangement joins TRBV3-1 to TRBJ1-3; D gene unclear. Per the germline V gene, CDR1 is LGHDT and CDR2 is YNNKEL (reference sequence). The CDR3 spans 14 residues. Deletions cut 4 bases from V and 0 bases from J, with 7 bases between. Here the CDR3 reads CASSLGYSGNTIYF. As DNA, the CDR3 is TGTGCCAGCAGCCTCGGGTACTCTGGAAACACCATATATTTT. The full variable domain, its missing parts supplied by reference TRBV3-1 and TRBJ1-3, is DTAVSQTPKYLVTQMGNDKSIKCEQNLGHDTMYWYKQDSKKFLKIMFSYNNKELIINETVPNRFSPKSPDKAHLNLHINSLELGDSAVYFCASSLGYSGNTIYFGEGSWLTVV.

The chain carries TRBV11-2 and TRBJ1-2; 8 nucleotides align to TRBD1. The V and J ends lost 0 bases and 2 bases, in that order; junction bases with no gene match: 2. The CDR3 has 15 amino acids. Germline CDR1 reads SGHAT; CDR2 reads FQNNGV. The CDR3 region has the DNA TGTGCCAGCAGCTTAGAGACAGGGGCCAACTATGGCTACACCTTC. It encodes CASSLETGANYGYTF.

The chain uses TRBV10-3 and TRBJ2-4; the D is unclear. The germline V and J ends were trimmed by 0 bases and 7 bases, with 7 bases remaining between them. CDR1 and CDR2 from the germline V gene are ENHRY and SYGVKD. CDR3 length: 13 amino acids. CDR3 sequence reads: CAISESNSNIQYF. In nucleotides, the CDR3 is TGTGCCATCAGTGAGTCGAACTCGAACATTCAGTACTTC.

This chain joins TRBV6-5 and TRBJ1-2; weak D call: TRBD1 (6 bases). In germline, CDR1 is MNHEY, CDR2 SVGAGI. The CDR3 has 14 residues. V was shortened by 4 bases and J by 1 base, with 10 bases between the two germline ends. The CDR3 reads CASSSHRDNYGYTF. In nucleotides, the CDR3 is TGTGCCAGCAGTTCACACAGGGATAACTATGGCTACACCTTC.

This clonotype was seen a handful of times. The V gene is TRBV11-2, the J gene TRBJ2-3; TRBD2 matches at 8 bases. After removal of 5 bases from V and 1 base from J, the junction contained 17 bases not matched to a gene. Germline CDR1 and CDR2: SGHAT and FQNNGV. CDR3 size: 19 residues. Here the CDR3 DNA reads TGTGCCAGCAGCGGAACGGCGGTTAGCGGGGACTCTGGCACAGATACGCAGTATTTT. It codes for CASSGTAVSGDSGTDTQYF.

This chain uses TRBV7-9 with TRBJ2-7; D is tentatively TRBD1 or TRBD2 (5 bases each). There are 14 residues in the CDR3. The V end was cut by 5 bases, the J end by 0 bases, with 11 bases between. The germline V gene encodes CDR1 SEHNR and CDR2 FQNEAQ (reference sequence). The CDR3 region has the DNA TGTGCCAGCAGCCGGGGCGGTCTCTCCTACGAGCAGTACTTC. Residues: CASSRGGLSYEQYF. The variable domain in full, completed from reference TRBV7-9 and TRBJ2-7, reads DTGVSQNPRHKITKRGQNVTFRCDPISEHNRLYWYRQTLGQGPEFLTYFQNEAQLEKSRLLSDRFSAERPKGSFSTLEIQRTEQGDSAMYLCASSRGGLSYEQYFGPGTRLTVT.

This clonotype was counted between two and nine times. The CDR3 bases are TGTGCCAGCAGGAGTAGTAAATTTATATACAATGAGCAGTTCTTC. Residues: CASRSSKFIYNEQFF. The chain couples TRBV21-1 to TRBJ2-1. TRBV21-1 is listed as a pseudogene. The CDR3 covers 15 residues.

The chain couples TRBV12-3 or TRBV12-4 to TRBJ2-1; maybe TRBD2 (5 bases). V lost 8 bases, J lost 9 bases, and 14 bases lay in between. The length of the CDR3 is 12 residues. Here the CDR3 reads CASRAGLSEQFF. Written as DNA, the CDR3 is TGTGCCAGCCGGGCGGGCCTTAGTGAGCAGTTCTTC.

The chain recombines TRBV20-1 with TRBJ2-1, with D hard to call. The ends were cut back, 4 bases at V and 8 bases at J, with 21 bases in the middle. Per the germline V gene, CDR1 is DFQATT and CDR2 is SNEGSKA (reference sequence). This CDR3 has 15 residues. The DNA for the CDR3 is TGCAGTGCTAAGAAGAGGATTAGCCGATGGGATGAGCAGTTCTTC. It codes for CSAKKRISRWDEQFF.

This clonotype has only a few counts. The gene calls are TRBV12-3 or TRBV12-4 and TRBJ1-6; no definite D call. The CDR3 runs to 16 residues. Trimming left V 1 base short and J 1 base short, with 8 bases between. The CDR3 here is CASSLDWGSYNSPLHF. In DNA, the CDR3 is TGTGCCAGCAGTTTAGATTGGGGTTCCTATAATTCACCCCTCCACTTT.